This TCR beta chain originates from a study of blood T cell repertoires in COVID-19 (dated by TCRdb to 2019 to 2021). With respect to the entire study: Samples from collaborators originated in the United States, Italy and Spain and spanned both the acute and convalescent phases of COVID-19. The prospective study material was composed of cDNA or gDNA derived from T cells, B-cell-depleted T cells, or PBMCs. Deeply sampled blood TCRbeta repertoires from subjects exposed to, actively infected with, or recovered from COVID-19 were included in the dataset. The repertoires were released in a freely available public database intended as a resource for research on the immune response to SARS-CoV-2. The samples were drawn from two sources: the first 160 participants of the ongoing ImmuneRACE study, and 1,254 subjects contributed by 6 global collaborators. A de-identified subject ID, COVID-19 status, age in years and sex were almost always included in the sample metadata. Where available, HLA class I and class II types were taken from metadata supplied by the sample provider and were not determined by assay-based typing. Paper-wide results and their limitations: Clinical and demographic metadata were provided uncurated, with the amount varying by source and participant.

In Seattle, one collaborating source enrolled patients while the infection was active and tracked those patients longitudinally over the course of disease. Each collaborating institution followed its own protocols to collect whole blood in K2EDTA tubes. For TCRbeta analysis, collaborators shipped samples as frozen whole blood, isolated PBMCs, or DNA extracted from either of those sample types. TCRbeta CDR3 regions were amplified from genomic DNA using the immunoSEQ Assay, a bias-controlled multiplex PCR. The authors' pipeline ran thus. Within the assay, amplification of reference gene primers was used to estimate how many nucleated cells each sample contained. Sequence reads were collapsed and filtered to measure the absolute abundance of every unique TCRbeta CDR3 rearrangement. For each sample, productive Simpson clonality was calculated by taking the square root of Simpson's diversity index across productive rearrangements. As stored in TCRdb, this immuneACCESS dataset retains in-frame rearrangements with V and J assigned. A fraction of the clones does not appear; measured against another copy, unresolved V genes explain less than half of the discrepancy, and the remainder lacks a known reason. V and J calls and clone size are as listed in that table; D and trimming were resolved from the DNA. This sample has fewer than 450,000 clones in its table, and over 80% of those were observed once. The ten most abundant clones make up more than 5% of the sample.

CDR1 and CDR2 are drawn from the germline V gene: SGDLS, YYNGEE. From its cysteine to its phenylalanine, the CDR3 spans 13 amino acids. Only CDR3 DNA is held: 39 bases, read in frame from base 1. V is clipped by 4 bases and J by 4 bases, and the sequence between their germline boundaries is 12 bases long. This clone was recorded a few times. Its antigen specificity is not known. One base away there is no much larger clone; base qualities are not given. The TCR was taken from a woman aged 45-59 years with COVID-19, enrolled during active disease. Sequencing was done on a sample of peripheral blood. This sequence uses TRBV9 and TRBJ2-7; a weak D assignment points to TRBD1 (5 bases agree). At the DNA level, the sequence is TGTGCCAGCAGCTCCCGCCCAGGGTACGAGCAGTACTTC. The translation is CASSSRPGYEQYF.